Here is one T cell receptor beta chain with its context. Its target is not known. This entry belongs to a study of PD-1 blockade in classical Hodgkin lymphoma. As for the study in general: Every 2 weeks, patients had 3 mg/kg nivolumab intravenously. Broader study findings: Possibly reflecting disease activity or prior therapy, repertoire differences have causes that remain undefined.

Assay: immunoSEQ multiplex PCR; the TCRdb copy retains only in-frame clones and omits some. The table has 45,000 to 55,000 clones, approximately 72% seen once. Documented time point: cycle 4 day 1 (C4D1), after 6 weeks of nivolumab. Every single patient, without exception, relapsed after autologous stem cell transplantation, and brentuximab vedotin exposure varied. Sample: peripheral blood mononuclear cells (PBMCs), taken before the fourth cycle of nivolumab. The sequence derives from a human donor with classical Hodgkin lymphoma.

The CDR3 coding sequence is TGTGCCAGCAGCCCGGGCCAATACTACGAGCAGTACTTC. Translating it yields CASSPGQYYEQYF. This chain connects TRBV6-6 to TRBJ2-7; no reliable D call. This CDR3 has 13 amino acids. Germline CDR1 reads MNHNY; CDR2 reads SVGAGI (reference sequence). V dropped 6 bases and J dropped 3 bases, with 12 bases sitting between them.